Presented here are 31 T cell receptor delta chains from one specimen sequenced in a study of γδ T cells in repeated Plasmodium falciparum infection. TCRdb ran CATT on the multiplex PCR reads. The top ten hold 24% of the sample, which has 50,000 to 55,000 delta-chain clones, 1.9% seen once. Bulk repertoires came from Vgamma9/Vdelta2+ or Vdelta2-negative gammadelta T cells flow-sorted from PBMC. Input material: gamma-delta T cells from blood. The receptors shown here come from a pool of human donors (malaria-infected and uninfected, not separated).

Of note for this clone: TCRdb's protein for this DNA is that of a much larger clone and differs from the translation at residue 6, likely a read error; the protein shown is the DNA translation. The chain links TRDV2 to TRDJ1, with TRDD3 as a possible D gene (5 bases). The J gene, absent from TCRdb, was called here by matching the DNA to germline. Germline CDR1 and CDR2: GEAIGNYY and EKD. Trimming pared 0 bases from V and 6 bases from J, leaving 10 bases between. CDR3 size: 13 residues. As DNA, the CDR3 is TGTGCCTGTGACACCGAAGGGGACCATAAACTCATCTTT. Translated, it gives CACDTEGDHKLIF.

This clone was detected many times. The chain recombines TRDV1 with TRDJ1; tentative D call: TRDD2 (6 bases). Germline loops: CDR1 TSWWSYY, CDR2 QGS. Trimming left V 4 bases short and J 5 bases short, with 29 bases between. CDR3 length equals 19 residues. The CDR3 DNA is TGTGCTCTTGGGGCACTCCTACGTCGGGGGCTTACTTACGGGGATAAACTCATCTTT. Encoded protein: CALGALLRRGLTYGDKLIF.

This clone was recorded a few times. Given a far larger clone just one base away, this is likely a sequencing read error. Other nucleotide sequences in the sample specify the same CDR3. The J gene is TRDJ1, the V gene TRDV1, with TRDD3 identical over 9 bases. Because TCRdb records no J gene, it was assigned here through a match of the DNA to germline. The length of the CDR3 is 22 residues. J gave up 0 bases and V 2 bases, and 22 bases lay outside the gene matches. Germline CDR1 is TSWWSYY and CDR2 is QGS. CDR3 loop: CALGENQFKYWGTPLYTDKLIF. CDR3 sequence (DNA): TGTGCTCTTGGGGAAAACCAATTCAAGTACTGGGGGACACCTCTATACACCGATAAACTCATCTTT.

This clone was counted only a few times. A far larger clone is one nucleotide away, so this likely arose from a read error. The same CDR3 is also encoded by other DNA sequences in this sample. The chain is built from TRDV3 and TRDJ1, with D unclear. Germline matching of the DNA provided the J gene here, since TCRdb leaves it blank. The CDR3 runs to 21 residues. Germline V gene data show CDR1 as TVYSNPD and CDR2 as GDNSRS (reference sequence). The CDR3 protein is CATLKTVILPGWCPYTDKLIF. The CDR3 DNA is TGTGCTACGCTCAAAACCGTTATCCTGCCGGGCTGGTGCCCATACACCGATAAACTCATCTTT.

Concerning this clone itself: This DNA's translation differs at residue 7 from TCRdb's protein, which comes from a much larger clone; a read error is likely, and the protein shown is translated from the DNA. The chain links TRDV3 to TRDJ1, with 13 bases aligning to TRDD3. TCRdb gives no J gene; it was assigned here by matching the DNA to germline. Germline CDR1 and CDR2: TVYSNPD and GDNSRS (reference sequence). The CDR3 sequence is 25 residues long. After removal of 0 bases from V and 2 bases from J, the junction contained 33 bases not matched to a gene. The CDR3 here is CAFRIVATSFSYWGIRVKNTDKLIF. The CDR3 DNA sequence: TGTGCCTTTAGGATTGTTGCTACTTCCTTTTCGTACTGGGGGATACGCGTTAAGAATACCGATAAACTCATCTTT.

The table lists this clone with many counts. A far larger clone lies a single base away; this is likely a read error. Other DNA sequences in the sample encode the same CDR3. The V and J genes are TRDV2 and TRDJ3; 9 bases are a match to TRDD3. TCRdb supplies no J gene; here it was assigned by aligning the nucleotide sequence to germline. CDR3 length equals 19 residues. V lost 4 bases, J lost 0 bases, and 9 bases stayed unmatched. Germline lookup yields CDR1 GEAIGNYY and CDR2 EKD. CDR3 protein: CACDSVGDRSSWDTRQMFF. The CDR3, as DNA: TGTGCCTGTGATTCCGTGGGGGATAGGAGCTCCTGGGACACCCGACAGATGTTTTTC.

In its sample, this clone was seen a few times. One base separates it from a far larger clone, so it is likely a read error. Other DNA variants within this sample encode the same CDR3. CDR3 loop: CALGEALDLYWAPPRGTDKLIF. The CDR3 DNA sequence: TGTGCTCTTGGGGAAGCCCTGGATTTGTACTGGGCCCCACCACGGGGCACCGATAAACTCATCTTT. The rearrangement uses TRDV1 and TRDJ1; perhaps TRDD3 as D (6 bases). V shed 2 bases and J shed 1 base, with 32 bases lying between them. CDR1 is TSWWSYY, CDR2 QGS, per germline. The CDR3 loop spans 22 amino acids.

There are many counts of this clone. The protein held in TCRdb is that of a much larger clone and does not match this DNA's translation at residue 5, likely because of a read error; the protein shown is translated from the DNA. The CDR3 is CACDVVGFLPNLPAGAYTDKLIF. CDR3 nucleotides: TGTGCCTGTGACGTGGTCGGATTCCTCCCAAACCTTCCTGCTGGAGCGTACACCGATAAACTCATCTTT. The chain couples TRDV2 to TRDJ1; 7 bases are a match to TRDD2. Assignment of the J gene here rests on matching the DNA to germline, because TCRdb gives none. The V gene's germline CDR1 is GEAIGNYY and CDR2 EKD. The V and J ends lost 3 bases and 0 bases, in that order; junction bases with no gene match: 30. The CDR3 totals 23 residues.

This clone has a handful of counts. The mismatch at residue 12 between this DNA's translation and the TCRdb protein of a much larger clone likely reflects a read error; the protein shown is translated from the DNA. In DNA, the CDR3 is TGTGCCTGTGACACCGCCTACTGGGGGTCCGCCTGGGCCGATAAACTCATCTTT. Amino acid sequence: CACDTAYWGSAWADKLIF. The chain links TRDV2 to TRDJ1; TRDD3 matches at 8 bases. The J gene, absent from TCRdb, was called here by matching the DNA to germline. V shed 0 bases and J 3 bases; nucleotides not matched to a gene: 14. The CDR3 extends over 18 amino acids. Germline loops: CDR1 GEAIGNYY, CDR2 EKD.

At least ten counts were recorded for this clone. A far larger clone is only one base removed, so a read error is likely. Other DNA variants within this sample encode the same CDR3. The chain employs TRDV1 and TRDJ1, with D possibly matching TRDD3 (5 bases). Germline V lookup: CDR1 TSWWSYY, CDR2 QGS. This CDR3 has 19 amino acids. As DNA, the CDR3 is TGTGCCCTTGGGGTGCCGGCGGGTGGACTGTGGACTTACACCGATAAACTCATCTTT. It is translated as CALGVPAGGLWTYTDKLIF.

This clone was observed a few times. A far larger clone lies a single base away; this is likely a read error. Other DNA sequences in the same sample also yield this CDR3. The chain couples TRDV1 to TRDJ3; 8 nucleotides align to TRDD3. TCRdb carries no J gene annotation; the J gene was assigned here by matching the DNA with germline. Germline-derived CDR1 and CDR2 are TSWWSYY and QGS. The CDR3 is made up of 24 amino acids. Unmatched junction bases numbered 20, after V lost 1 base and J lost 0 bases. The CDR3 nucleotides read TGTGCTCTTGGGGAACCGGTCCTTCAAACTGGGGGTCAGATCAACTCCTGGGACACCCGACAGATGTTTTTC. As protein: CALGEPVLQTGGQINSWDTRQMFF.

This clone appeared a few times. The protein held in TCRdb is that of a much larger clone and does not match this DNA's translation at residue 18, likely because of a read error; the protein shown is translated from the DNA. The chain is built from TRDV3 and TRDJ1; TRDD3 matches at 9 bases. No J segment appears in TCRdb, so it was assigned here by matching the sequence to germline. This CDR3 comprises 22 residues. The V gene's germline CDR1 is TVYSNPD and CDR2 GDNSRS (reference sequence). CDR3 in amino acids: CALPRGPSGLGIRVWYTNKLIF. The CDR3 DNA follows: TGTGCCCTCCCGCGGGGACCTTCCGGTTTGGGGATACGCGTTTGGTACACCAATAAACTCATCTTT.

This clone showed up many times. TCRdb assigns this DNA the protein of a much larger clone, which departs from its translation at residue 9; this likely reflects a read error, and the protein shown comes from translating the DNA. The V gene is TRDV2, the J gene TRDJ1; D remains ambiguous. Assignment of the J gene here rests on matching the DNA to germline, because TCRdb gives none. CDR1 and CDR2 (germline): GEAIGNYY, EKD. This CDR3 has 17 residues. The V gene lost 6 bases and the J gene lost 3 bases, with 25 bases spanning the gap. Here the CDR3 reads CACSLSGFAGGADKLIF. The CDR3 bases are TGTGCCTGTTCCTTGTCTGGCTTCGCCGGCGGGGCCGATAAACTCATCTTT.

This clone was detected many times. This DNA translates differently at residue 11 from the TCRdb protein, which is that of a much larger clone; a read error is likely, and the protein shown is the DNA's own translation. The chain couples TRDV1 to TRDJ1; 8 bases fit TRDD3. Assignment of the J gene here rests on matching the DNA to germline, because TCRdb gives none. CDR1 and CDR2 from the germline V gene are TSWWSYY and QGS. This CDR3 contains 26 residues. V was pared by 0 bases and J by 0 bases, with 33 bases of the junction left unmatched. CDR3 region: CALGELALSPPYIEGYAKQYTDKLIF. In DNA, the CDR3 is TGTGCTCTTGGGGAACTGGCCCTTTCCCCTCCCTACATCGAGGGATACGCCAAACAGTACACCGATAAACTCATCTTT.

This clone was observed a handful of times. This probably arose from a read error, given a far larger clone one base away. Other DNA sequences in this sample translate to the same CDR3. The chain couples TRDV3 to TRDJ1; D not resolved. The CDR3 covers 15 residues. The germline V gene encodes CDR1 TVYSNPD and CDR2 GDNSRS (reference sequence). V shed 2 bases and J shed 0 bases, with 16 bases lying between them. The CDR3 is CAFPYFAYYTDKLIF. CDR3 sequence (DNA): TGTGCCTTTCCATACTTTGCTTATTACACCGATAAACTCATCTTT. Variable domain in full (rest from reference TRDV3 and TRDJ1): CDKVTQSSPDQTVASGSEVVLLCTYDTVYSNPDLFWYRIRPDYSFQFVFYGDNSRSEGADFTQGRFSVKHILTQKAFHLVISPVRTEDSATYYCAFPYFAYYTDKLIFGKGTRVTVEP.

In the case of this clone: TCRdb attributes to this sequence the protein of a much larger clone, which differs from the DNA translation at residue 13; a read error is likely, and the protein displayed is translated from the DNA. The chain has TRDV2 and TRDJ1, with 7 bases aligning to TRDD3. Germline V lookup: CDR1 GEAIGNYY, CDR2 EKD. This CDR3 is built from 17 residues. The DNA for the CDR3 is TGTGCCTGTGACACCGGCCCTACTGGGGATTACACCGAGAAACTCATCTTT. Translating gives CACDTGPTGDYTEKLIF.

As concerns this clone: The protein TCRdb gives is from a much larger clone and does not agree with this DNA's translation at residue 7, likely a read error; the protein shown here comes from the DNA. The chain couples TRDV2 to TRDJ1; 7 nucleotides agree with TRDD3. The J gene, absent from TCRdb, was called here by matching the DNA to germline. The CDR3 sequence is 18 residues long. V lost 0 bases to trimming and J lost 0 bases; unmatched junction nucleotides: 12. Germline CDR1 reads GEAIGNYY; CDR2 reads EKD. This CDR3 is CACDTLITGEQYTDKLIF. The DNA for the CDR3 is TGTGCCTGTGACACCCTAATTACTGGGGAACAGTACACCGATAAACTCATCTTT.

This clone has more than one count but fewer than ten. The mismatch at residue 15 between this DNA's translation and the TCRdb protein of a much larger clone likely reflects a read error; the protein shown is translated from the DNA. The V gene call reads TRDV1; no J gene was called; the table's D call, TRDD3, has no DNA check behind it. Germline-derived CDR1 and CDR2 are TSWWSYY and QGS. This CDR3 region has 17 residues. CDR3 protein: CALGVPTNLGDLDKRIF. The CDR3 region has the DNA TGTGCTCTTGGCGTCCCTACAAACCTGGGGGACCTCGATAAACGCATCTTT.

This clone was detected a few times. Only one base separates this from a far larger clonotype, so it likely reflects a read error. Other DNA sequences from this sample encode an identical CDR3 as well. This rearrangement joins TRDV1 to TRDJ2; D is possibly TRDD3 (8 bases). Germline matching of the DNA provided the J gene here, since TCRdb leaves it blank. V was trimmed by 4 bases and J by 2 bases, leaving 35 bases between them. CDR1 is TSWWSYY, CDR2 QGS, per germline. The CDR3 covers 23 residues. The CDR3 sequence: CALGAMAFLHFTGGPALTAQLFF. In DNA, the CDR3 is TGTGCTCTTGGGGCGATGGCCTTCCTCCATTTCACTGGGGGTCCCGCATTGACAGCACAACTCTTCTTT.

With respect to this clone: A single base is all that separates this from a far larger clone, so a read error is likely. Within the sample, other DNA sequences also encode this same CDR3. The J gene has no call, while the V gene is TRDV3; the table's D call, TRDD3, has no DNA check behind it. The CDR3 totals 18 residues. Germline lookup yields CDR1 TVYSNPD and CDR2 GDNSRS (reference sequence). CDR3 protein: CAYSSSDGGYTNTDKLIF. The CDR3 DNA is TGTGCCTATAGCTCTTCCGATGGGGGATACACCAACACCGATAAACTCATCTTC.

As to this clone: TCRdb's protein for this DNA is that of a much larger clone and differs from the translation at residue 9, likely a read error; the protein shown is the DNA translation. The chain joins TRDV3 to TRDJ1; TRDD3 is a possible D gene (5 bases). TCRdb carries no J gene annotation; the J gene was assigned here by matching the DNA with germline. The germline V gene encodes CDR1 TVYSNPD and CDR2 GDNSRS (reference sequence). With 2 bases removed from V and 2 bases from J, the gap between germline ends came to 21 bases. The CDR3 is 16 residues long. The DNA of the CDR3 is TGTGCCTTTTTCTCCGGAAAACTGGAGGATACCGATAAACTCATCTTT. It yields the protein CAFFSGKLEDTDKLIF.

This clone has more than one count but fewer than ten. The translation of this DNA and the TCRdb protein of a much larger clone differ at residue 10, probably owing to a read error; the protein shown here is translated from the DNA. The CDR3 is CALGMGADKFIF. In nucleotides, the CDR3 is TGTGCTCTTGGGATGGGGGCCGATAAATTCATCTTT. This chain joins TRDV1 and TRDJ1; the D gene is possibly TRDD3 (6 bases). CDR3 length: 12 residues. The germline CDR1 and CDR2 sequences are TSWWSYY and QGS.

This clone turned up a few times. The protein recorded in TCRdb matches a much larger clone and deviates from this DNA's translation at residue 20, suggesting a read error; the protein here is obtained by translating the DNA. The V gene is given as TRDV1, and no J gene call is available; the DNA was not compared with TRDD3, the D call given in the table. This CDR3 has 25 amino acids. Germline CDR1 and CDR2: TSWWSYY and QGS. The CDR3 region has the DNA TGTGCTCTTGGGGAGCACCCGCTCCGTTTTACCTACCCCGGGGCGTTACTGGGGGATGCGCGCGAGCTCATCTTT. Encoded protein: CALGEHPLRFTYPGALLGDARELIF.

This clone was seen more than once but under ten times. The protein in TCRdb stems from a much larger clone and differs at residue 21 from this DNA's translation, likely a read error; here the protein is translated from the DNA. The CDR3 region has the DNA TGTGCTCTTGGGGAACTTAATTTGGAAATTACTTCATACTGGGGGATATTCTACACCGATGAACTCATCTTT. This translates into CALGELNLEITSYWGIFYTDELIF. V and J are TRDV1 and TRDJ1; 11 nucleotides line up with TRDD3. Here the J gene came from matching the DNA to germline, since TCRdb omits it. CDR1 is TSWWSYY, CDR2 QGS, per germline. CDR3 length: 24 residues.

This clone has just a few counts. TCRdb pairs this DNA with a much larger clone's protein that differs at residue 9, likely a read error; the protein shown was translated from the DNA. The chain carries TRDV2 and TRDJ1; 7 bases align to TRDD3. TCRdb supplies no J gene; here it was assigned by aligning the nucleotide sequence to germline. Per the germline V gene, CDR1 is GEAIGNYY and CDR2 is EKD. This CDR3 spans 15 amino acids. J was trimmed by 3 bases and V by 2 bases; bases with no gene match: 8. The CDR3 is CACDMLGGMPDKLIF. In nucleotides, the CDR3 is TGTGCCTGTGACATGTTGGGGGGGATGCCCGATAAACTCATCTTT.

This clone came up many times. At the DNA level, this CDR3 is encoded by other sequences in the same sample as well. Here the CDR3 DNA reads TGTGCCTGTGACCTACTGGGGGATACTACCGATAAACTCATCTTT. It yields the protein CACDLLGDTTDKLIF. The rearrangement uses TRDV2 and TRDJ1, with 12 bases identical to TRDD3. Germline CDR1 GEAIGNYY, CDR2 EKD. V lost 3 bases to trimming and J lost 2 bases; unmatched junction nucleotides: 3. This CDR3 is 15 amino acids long.

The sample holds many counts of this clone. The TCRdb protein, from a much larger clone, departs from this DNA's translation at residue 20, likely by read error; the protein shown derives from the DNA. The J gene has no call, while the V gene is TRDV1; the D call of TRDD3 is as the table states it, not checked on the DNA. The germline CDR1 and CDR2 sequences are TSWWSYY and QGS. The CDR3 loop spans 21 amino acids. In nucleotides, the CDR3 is TGTGCTCTTGGGGAACTCCTCCTGAGGAATACTGGGGGTGTGTACACCGATAAACTCACCTTT. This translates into CALGELLLRNTGGVYTDKLTF.

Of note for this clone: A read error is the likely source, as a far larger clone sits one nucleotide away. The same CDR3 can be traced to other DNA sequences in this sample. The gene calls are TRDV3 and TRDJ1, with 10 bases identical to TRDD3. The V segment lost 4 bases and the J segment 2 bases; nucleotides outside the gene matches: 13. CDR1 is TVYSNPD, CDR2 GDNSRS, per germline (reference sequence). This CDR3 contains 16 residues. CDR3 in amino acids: CASNRGIRVKTDKLIF. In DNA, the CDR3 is TGTGCCTCCAATCGGGGGATACGTGTTAAGACCGATAAACTCATCTTT.

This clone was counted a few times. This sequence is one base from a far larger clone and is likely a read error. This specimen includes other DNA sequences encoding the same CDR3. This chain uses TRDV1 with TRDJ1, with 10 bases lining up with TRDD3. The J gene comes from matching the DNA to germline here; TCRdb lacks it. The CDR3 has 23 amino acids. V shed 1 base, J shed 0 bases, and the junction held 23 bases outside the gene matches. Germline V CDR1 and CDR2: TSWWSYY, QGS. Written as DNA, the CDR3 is TGTGCTCTTGGGGAACCGTCCACCTTCTTTCCTCTTGGGGGATACTTTTACACCGATAAACTCATCTTT. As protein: CALGEPSTFFPLGGYFYTDKLIF.

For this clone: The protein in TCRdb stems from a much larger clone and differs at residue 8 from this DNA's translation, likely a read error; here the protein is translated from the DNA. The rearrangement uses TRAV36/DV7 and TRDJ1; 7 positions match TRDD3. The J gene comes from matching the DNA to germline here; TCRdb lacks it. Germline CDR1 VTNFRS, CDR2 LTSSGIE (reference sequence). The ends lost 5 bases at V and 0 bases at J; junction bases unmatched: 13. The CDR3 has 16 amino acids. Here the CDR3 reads CAVGIGGHLYTDKLIF. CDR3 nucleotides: TGTGCTGTAGGTATTGGGGGACACCTGTACACCGATAAACTCATCTTT.

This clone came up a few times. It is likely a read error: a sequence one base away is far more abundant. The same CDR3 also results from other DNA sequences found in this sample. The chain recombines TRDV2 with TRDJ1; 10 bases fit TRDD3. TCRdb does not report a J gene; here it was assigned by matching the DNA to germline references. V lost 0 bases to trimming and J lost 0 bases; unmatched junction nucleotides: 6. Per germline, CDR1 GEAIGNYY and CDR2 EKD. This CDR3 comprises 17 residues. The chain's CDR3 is CACDTVSTGGYTDKLIF. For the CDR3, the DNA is TGTGCCTGTGACACCGTAAGCACTGGGGGATACACCGATAAACTCATCTTT.